This TCR beta chain was captured in a study of control samples from healthy donors and cancer patients. The sample holds one count of this clone. Trimming at V came to 4 bases and at J to 7 bases, leaving 1 base not matched to a gene. Germline V gives CDR1 ENHRY, CDR2 SYGVKD. This CDR3 is built from 14 residues. Sequencing was performed with immunoSEQ multiplex PCR; in TCRdb, only in-frame clones are kept and a portion is missing. The repertoire has about 95,000 clones, about 87% of them found once; the top ten carry over 13%. The TCR was taken from a woman aged 70-85 years in good health. Sequenced input: blood. The V and J genes are TRBV10-3 and TRBJ2-1, with 13 bases aligning to TRBD2. CDR3 in DNA: TGTGCCATCAGTGGGACTAGCGGGAGAAATGAGCAGTTCTTC. This gives the protein CAISGTSGRNEQFF.